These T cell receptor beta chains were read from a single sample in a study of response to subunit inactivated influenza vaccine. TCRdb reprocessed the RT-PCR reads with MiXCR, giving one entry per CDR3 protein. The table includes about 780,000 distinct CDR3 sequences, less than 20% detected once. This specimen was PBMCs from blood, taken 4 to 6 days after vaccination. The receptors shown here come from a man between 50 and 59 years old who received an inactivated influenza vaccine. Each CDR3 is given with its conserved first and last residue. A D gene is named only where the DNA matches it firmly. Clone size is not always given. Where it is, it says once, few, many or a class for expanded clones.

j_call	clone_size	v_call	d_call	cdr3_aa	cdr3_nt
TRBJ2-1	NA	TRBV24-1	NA	CATSDYGGEQFF	TGTGCCACCAGTGATTATGGGGGTGAGCAGTTCTTC
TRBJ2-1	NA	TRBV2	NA	CASTEINEQFF	TGTGCCAGCACGGAGATCAATGAGCAGTTCTTC
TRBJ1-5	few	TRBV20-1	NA	CSATHPQGQPQHF	TGCAGTGCTACCCATCCACAGGGTCAGCCCCAGCATTTT
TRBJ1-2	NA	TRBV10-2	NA	CASSEGPGYGYTF	TGCGCCAGCAGTGAAGGACCCGGCTATGGCTACACCTTC
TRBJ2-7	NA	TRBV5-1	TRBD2	CASSPGGGGTYEQYF	TGCGCCAGCAGCCCCGGCGGCGGGGGGACCTACGAGCAGTACTTC
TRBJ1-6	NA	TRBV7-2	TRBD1	CASSKDRVFSPLHF	TGTGCCAGCAGCAAAGACAGGGTATTTTCACCCCTCCACTTT
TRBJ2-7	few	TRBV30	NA	CAWSLGHSYEQYF	TGTGCCTGGAGTCTAGGACATTCCTACGAGCAGTACTTC
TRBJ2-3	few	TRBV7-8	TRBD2	CASSLQTSWSGDTQYF	TGTGCCAGCAGCTTACAGACTAGCTGGAGTGGAGATACGCAGTATTTT
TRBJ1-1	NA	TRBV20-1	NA	CSTIGATEAFF	TGCAGCACTATAGGTGCCACTGAAGCTTTCTTT
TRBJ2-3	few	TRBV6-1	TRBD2	CASLGAGIAGASTDTQYF	TGTGCCAGCTTGGGGGCTGGTATAGCGGGGGCTTCCACAGATACGCAGTATTTT
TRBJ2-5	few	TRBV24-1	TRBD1	CATSGGQDSQETQYF	TGTGCCACCAGTGGAGGACAGGACTCCCAAGAGACCCAGTACTTC
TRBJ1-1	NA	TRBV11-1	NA	CASSLYRASTEAFF	TGTGCCAGCAGCTTATACAGGGCTTCCACTGAAGCTTTCTTT
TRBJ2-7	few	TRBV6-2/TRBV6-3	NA	CASSPVTGWNEQYF	TGTGCCAGCAGTCCAGTGACGGGTTGGAACGAGCAGTACTTC
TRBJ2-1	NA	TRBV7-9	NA	CASSGQIPRGNNEQFF	TGTGCCAGCAGCGGACAGATCCCACGGGGTAACAATGAGCAGTTCTTC
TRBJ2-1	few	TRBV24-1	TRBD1	CATSDPGTGFGNEQFF	TGTGCCACCAGTGATCCCGGGACAGGGTTTGGGAATGAGCAGTTCTTC
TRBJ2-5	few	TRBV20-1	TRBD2	CSAALTSGSFRETQYF	TGCAGTGCTGCCCTAACTAGCGGGAGTTTTCGGGAGACCCAGTACTTC
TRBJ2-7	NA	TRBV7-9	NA	CASSADFNSYEQYF	TGTGCCAGCAGTGCGGACTTCAACTCCTACGAGCAGTACTTC
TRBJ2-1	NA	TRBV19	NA	CASSIGEFSYNEQFF	TGTGCCAGTAGTATAGGCGAATTTTCCTACAATGAGCAGTTCTTC
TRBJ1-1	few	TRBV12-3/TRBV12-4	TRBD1	CASRTPGQGASEAFF	TGTGCCAGCAGGACCCCGGGACAGGGGGCCTCTGAAGCTTTCTTT
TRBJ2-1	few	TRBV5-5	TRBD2	CASSFPGTMGYNEQFF	TGTGCCAGCAGCTTCCCAGGGACTATGGGATACAATGAGCAGTTCTTC
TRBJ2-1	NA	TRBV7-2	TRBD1	CASSWDSFYEQFF	TGTGCCAGCAGCTGGGACAGTTTCTATGAGCAGTTCTTC
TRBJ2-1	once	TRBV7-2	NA	CASSLVGLGSYNEQFF	TGTGCCAGCAGCTTAGTCGGACTGGGGTCCTACAATGAGCAGTTCTTC
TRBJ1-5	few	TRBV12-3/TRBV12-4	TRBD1	CASSFRGRTGQPQHF	TGTGCCAGCAGTTTCAGGGGGCGCACGGGTCAGCCCCAGCATTTT
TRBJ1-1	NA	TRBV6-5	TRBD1	CASSSGRGITEAFF	TGTGCCAGCAGTTCCGGCAGGGGGATAACTGAAGCTTTCTTT
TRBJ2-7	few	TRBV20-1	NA	CSALVVGGIYEQYF	TGCAGTGCTTTAGTAGTCGGCGGCATCTACGAGCAGTACTTC
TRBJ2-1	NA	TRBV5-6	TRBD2	CASSSDASGGLPYNEQFF	TGTGCCAGCAGCTCCGACGCCAGCGGGGGCTTGCCCTACAATGAGCAGTTCTTC
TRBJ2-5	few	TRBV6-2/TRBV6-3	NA	CASSLEWTQYF	TGTGCCAGCAGTCTCGAGTGGACCCAGTACTTC
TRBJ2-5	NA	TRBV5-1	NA	CASSPRTVQETQYF	TGCGCCAGCAGCCCCCGGACCGTACAAGAGACCCAGTACTTC
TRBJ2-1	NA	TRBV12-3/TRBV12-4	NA	CASSLGRLSSYNEQFF	TGTGCCAGCAGTTTGGGGCGTCTAAGCTCCTACAATGAGCAGTTCTTC
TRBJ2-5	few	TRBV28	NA	CASSSPPETGLATQYF	TGTGCCAGCAGTTCCCCACCTGAGACAGGTCTGGCGACCCAGTACTTC
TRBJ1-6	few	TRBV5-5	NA	CASSTGTSNNSPLHF	TGTGCCAGCAGCACAGGGACGTCGAATAATTCACCCCTCCACTTT
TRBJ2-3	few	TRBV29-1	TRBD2	CSVFPAHGSGGSTDTQYF	TGCAGCGTTTTCCCCGCGCATGGTAGCGGGGGAAGCACAGATACGCAGTATTTT
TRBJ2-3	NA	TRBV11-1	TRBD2	CASSPGTSGGDLTDTQYF	TGTGCCAGCAGCCCGGGGACTAGCGGGGGCGACCTCACAGATACGCAGTATTTT
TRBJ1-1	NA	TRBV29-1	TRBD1	CSVEKYPTGRPEAFF	TGCAGCGTTGAAAAGTACCCGACAGGGCGGCCTGAAGCTTTCTTT
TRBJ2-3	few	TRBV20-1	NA	CSGTSPGTDTQYF	TGCAGTGGGACGTCACCGGGCACAGATACGCAGTATTTT
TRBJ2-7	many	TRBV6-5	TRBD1	CASSLGTGGFEQYF	TGTGCCAGCAGTTTGGGGACAGGGGGGTTCGAGCAGTACTTC
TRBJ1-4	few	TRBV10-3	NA	CAISEGRGNEKLFF	TGTGCCATCAGTGAAGGCAGGGGTAATGAAAAACTGTTTTTT
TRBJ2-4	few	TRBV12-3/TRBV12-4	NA	CASSLDGIAKNIQYF	TGTGCCAGCAGTTTGGATGGGATAGCCAAAAACATTCAGTACTTC
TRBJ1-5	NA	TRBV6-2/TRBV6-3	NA	CASSKSSAYSNQPQHF	TGTGCCAGCAGCAAATCCTCAGCCTATAGCAATCAGCCCCAGCATTTT
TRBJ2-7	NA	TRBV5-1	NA	CASRDLQDAYEQYF	TGCGCCAGCAGAGATCTACAGGATGCCTACGAGCAGTACTTC
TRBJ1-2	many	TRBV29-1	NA	CSVGVSNYGYTF	TGCAGCGTTGGTGTGTCTAACTATGGCTACACCTTC
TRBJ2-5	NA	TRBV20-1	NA	CSASRYSSTTGTQYF	TGCAGTGCTAGTCGCTACAGCTCCACCACAGGGACCCAGTACTTC
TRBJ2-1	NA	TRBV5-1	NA	CASSLEGDWDNEQFF	TGCGCCAGCAGCTTGGAAGGGGATTGGGACAATGAGCAGTTCTTC
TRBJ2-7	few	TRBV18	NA	CASSPLRVGTYEQYF	TGTGCCAGCTCACCTTTGAGGGTAGGGACTTACGAGCAGTACTTC
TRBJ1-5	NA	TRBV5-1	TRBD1	CASPGTGPHSNQPQHF	TGCGCCAGCCCAGGGACAGGTCCACATAGCAATCAGCCCCAGCATTTT
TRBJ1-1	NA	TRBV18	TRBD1	CASSPTGDVGTEAFF	TGTGCCAGCTCACCAACAGGGGATGTGGGCACTGAAGCTTTCTTT
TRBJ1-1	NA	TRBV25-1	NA	CASSALTVSEGEAFF	TGTGCCAGCAGTGCCCTGACAGTTTCGGAAGGCGAAGCTTTCTTT
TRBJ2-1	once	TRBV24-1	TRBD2	CATSDPGGWAWGGEQFF	TGTGCCACCAGTGATCCGGGAGGGTGGGCCTGGGGTGGTGAGCAGTTCTTC
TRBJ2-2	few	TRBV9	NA	CASSLGLMNTGELFF	TGTGCCAGCAGCTTGGGACTGATGAACACCGGGGAGCTGTTTTTT
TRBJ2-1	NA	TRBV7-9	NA	CASSPSLLTSNEQFF	TGTGCCAGCAGCCCCAGCCTCCTAACTAGCAATGAGCAGTTCTTC
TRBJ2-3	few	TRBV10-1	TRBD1	CASSRGTGGADTQYF	TGCGCCAGCAGCCGAGGGACAGGGGGTGCAGATACGCAGTATTTT
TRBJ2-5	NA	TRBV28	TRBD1	CASSLGTGFSQETQYF	TGTGCCAGCAGCCTAGGGACAGGGTTTAGCCAAGAGACCCAGTACTTC